Listed below are T cell receptor beta chains from one sample, sequenced in a study of memory CD4+ T cells and cytomegalovirus serostatus. Profiled with immunoSEQ multiplex PCR; TCRdb holds only in-frame clones, not every one. The table lists around 50,000 clones, about 78% of them singletons, with 0.65% to 0.85% in the top ten. Sequencing used memory CD4+ T cells from blood. Every receptor here comes from an adult in good health and CMV-seronegative. Each CDR3 is given with its conserved first and last residue. A D gene is named only where the DNA matches it firmly.

>TRBV7-2|TRBJ1-4|-
CASSLVGAANEKLFF
>TRBV5-1|TRBJ2-6|-
CASSVFAGANVLTF
>TRBV18|TRBJ2-7|TRBD1
CASSRGTGEYEQYF
>TRBV28|TRBJ1-3|TRBD1
CASQGAMGNTIYF
>TRBV11-2|TRBJ2-3|TRBD2
CASSYGGGYTDTQYF
>TRBV18|TRBJ2-7|-
CASSPLTEGEQYF
>TRBV11-2|TRBJ2-5|-
CASSLLGPRGETQYF
>TRBV2|TRBJ1-1|TRBD1
CASNGQGWTEAFF
>TRBV7-3|TRBJ2-5|-
CASSLLAQETQYF
>TRBV9|TRBJ1-2|TRBD1
CASSVGDRGAYGYTF
>TRBV7-6|TRBJ1-1|-
CASSADTNTEAFF
>TRBV6-6|TRBJ2-3|-
CASSYSGQGSDTQYF
>TRBV28|TRBJ1-2|-
CATKKIGYTF
>TRBV5-1|TRBJ2-2|-
CASIAGGTVNGELFF
>TRBV6-5|TRBJ2-5|TRBD1
CASSYSGQGREETQYF
>TRBV7-2|TRBJ2-1|TRBD1
CASSLTGAERNEQFF
>TRBV2|TRBJ2-1|-
CASKLTDYNEQFF
>TRBV7-7|TRBJ2-3|-
CASSPGGGREDTQYF
>TRBV6-1|TRBJ1-5|-
CASSFKGSVQPQHF
>TRBV27|TRBJ1-2|-
CASSLSDKILNYGYTF
>TRBV6-6|TRBJ2-6|-
CASSYSISGANVLTF
>TRBV6-1|TRBJ1-4|TRBD1
CASSDRQGNEKLFF
>TRBV10-3|TRBJ2-3|-
CAIGQGRGDTQYF
>TRBV30|TRBJ2-2|TRBD2
CAWSGGVREDTGELFF
>TRBV27|TRBJ1-1|-
CASSFGNTEAFF
>TRBV10-1|TRBJ2-2|-
CASSLDSNTGELFF
>TRBV5-1|TRBJ2-5|TRBD1
CASSIQGQPGETQYF
>TRBV6-1|TRBJ1-5|-
CASSVYQPQHF
>TRBV5-1|TRBJ2-3|TRBD2
CASSRGRQTSGTESTDTQYF
>TRBV6-6|TRBJ1-2|TRBD1
CASSDQGALYGYTF
>TRBV10-3|TRBJ2-7|TRBD1
CAISEALVTGLYEQYF
>TRBV6-1|TRBJ1-3|TRBD1
CASSGPGQGYYTIYF
>TRBV6-5|TRBJ1-1|-
CASTDWGAGTEAFF